A single sample gave rise to the 15 T cell receptor beta chains below, sequenced in a study of T cell responses to AZD1222 COVID-19 vaccine. Only in-frame clones appear in the TCRdb table, and some are missing; sequencing was by immunoSEQ multiplex PCR. The sample includes about 84,000 clones, approximately 92% of them seen just once. Sequenced here: peripheral blood, sampled on day 0 of AZD1222 vaccination. The origin of the receptors is an adult in good health.

The chain combines TRBV19 with TRBJ2-2; 8 nucleotides agree with TRBD1. This CDR3 comprises 14 residues. Germline CDR1 and CDR2: LNHDA and SQIVND (reference sequence). The V gene end was trimmed by 5 bases and the J gene end by 7 bases; junction bases not matched to a gene: 6. The CDR3, as DNA: TGTGCCAGTAGTTTCGGACAGGGAGTCGGGGAGCTGTTTTTT. This sequence encodes CASSFGQGVGELFF.

The chain uses TRBV19 and TRBJ2-3; D is undetermined. The CDR3 sequence is 11 residues long. Between the trimmed V and J ends, which lost 6 bases and 3 bases, there was a span of 4 bases. From germline, CDR1 is LNHDA and CDR2 SQIVND (reference sequence). DNA for the CDR3: TGTGCCAGTAGCCTGACAGATACGCAGTATTTT. Translated: CASSLTDTQYF.

This clone was detected a few times. The chain combines TRBV6-6 with TRBJ1-6; maybe TRBD1 (5 bases). Trimming stripped 5 bases from V and 6 bases from J, with 14 bases between. CDR1 is MNHNY, CDR2 SVGAGI, per germline (reference sequence). There are 15 residues in the CDR3. The CDR3 loop reads CASSAPDRLNSPLHF. In DNA, the CDR3 is TGTGCCAGCAGTGCCCCCGACAGACTTAATTCACCCCTCCACTTT.

This chain joins TRBV2 and TRBJ1-1; D is unresolved. Looked up from germline, CDR1 is SNHLY and CDR2 is FYNNEI. V was cut by 4 bases and J by 1 base, with 7 bases left in between. The CDR3 totals 13 residues. CDR3 protein: CASSVNQNTEAFF. As DNA, the CDR3 is TGTGCCAGCAGTGTAAACCAGAACACTGAAGCTTTCTTT.

The rearrangement joins TRBV28 to TRBJ1-1; D gene uncertain. Germline loops: CDR1 MDHEN, CDR2 SYDVKM. The CDR3 has 11 residues. With 2 bases removed from V and 7 bases from J, the gap between germline ends came to 5 bases. CDR3: CASSLEDEAFF. The CDR3 DNA sequence: TGTGCCAGCAGTTTAGAAGATGAAGCTTTCTTT.

This chain joins TRBV25-1 and TRBJ2-7; D gene uncertain. Looked up from germline, CDR1 is MGHDK and CDR2 is SYGVNS. Between the trimmed V and J ends, which lost 1 base and 3 bases, there was a span of 16 bases. The CDR3 spans 16 residues. The CDR3 DNA reads TGTGCCAGCAGTGAATCCAATTGGTACGGAATCTACGAGCAGTACTTC. Its translation is CASSESNWYGIYEQYF.

The V gene is TRBV18, the J gene TRBJ2-3; 7 bases map to TRBD2. V was clipped by 6 bases and J by 6 bases; unmatched bases: 9. Germline V lookup: CDR1 KGHSH, CDR2 LQKENI. There are 14 residues in the CDR3. CDR3 nucleotides: TGTGCCAGCTCCGGGGGGACCTCCGGGGATACGCAGTATTTT. Protein: CASSGGTSGDTQYF.

The chain uses TRBV6-2 or TRBV6-3 and TRBJ1-6; D gene uncertain. Germline V CDR1 and CDR2: MNHEY, SVGEGT. CDR3 size: 13 residues. V was clipped by 4 bases and J by 9 bases, with 10 bases between them. The CDR3 reads CASSWGFGSPLHF. The CDR3 DNA reads as TGTGCCAGCAGTTGGGGTTTCGGTTCACCCCTCCACTTT.

This clone showed up just a few times. The chain couples TRBV6-6 to TRBJ1-1, with D uncertain. Germline V lookup: CDR1 MNHNY, CDR2 SVGAGI (reference sequence). The CDR3 is 14 amino acids. Trimming took off 5 bases at V and 0 bases at J, with 10 bases between the two ends. The CDR3 DNA reads as TGTGCCAGCAGTAGAGGCAGCATGAACACTGAAGCTTTCTTT. Its protein product is CASSRGSMNTEAFF.

In DNA form, the CDR3 reads TGTGCCAGCAGTCGGGACGTGAGGCAGCCCCAGCATTTT. It is translated as CASSRDVRQPQHF. The chain is built from TRBV6-4 and TRBJ1-5, with D perhaps TRBD1 (5 bases). Looked up from germline, CDR1 is MRHNA and CDR2 is SNTAGT. The CDR3 has 13 amino acids. The V end lost 5 bases, the J end lost 7 bases, and 12 bases lay between the germline ends.

The V gene is TRBV28, the J gene TRBJ1-5; no definite D call. Germline CDR1 MDHEN, CDR2 SYDVKM. Trimming removed 3 bases from V and 0 bases from J, with 9 bases in between. This CDR3 region has 15 residues. The CDR3 bases are TGTGCCAGCAGTTTTCTGGGTTATAGCAATCAGCCCCAGCATTTT. This sequence encodes CASSFLGYSNQPQHF.

In this sample, this clone turned up once. The gene calls are TRBV19 and TRBJ2-5, with 9 nucleotides matching TRBD2. V shed 4 bases, J shed 1 base, and the junction held 7 bases outside the gene matches. Per germline, CDR1 LNHDA and CDR2 SQIVND (reference sequence). The CDR3 loop spans 16 amino acids. The CDR3 DNA reads as TGTGCCAGTAGTAAGTCTAGCGGGATAGCCCAAGAGACCCAGTACTTC. This gives the protein CASSKSSGIAQETQYF.

The CDR3 DNA is TGCGCCAGCAGCCGAGGAACGAACCGGGACAGTAGTCAGCCCCAGCATTTT. Its translation: CASSRGTNRDSSQPQHF. V gene TRBV4-1 combines with J gene TRBJ1-5; 7 positions agree with TRBD1. Germline V gene data show CDR1 as MGHRA and CDR2 as YSYEKL. J was trimmed by 6 bases and V by 4 bases; bases with no gene match: 15. This CDR3 has 17 amino acids.

The chain employs TRBV5-1 and TRBJ2-7, with 7 bases aligning to TRBD2. The CDR3 spans 15 residues. With V trimmed by 3 bases and J by 0 bases, 6 bases remained unmatched. CDR1 and CDR2 from the germline V gene are SGHRS and YFSETQ. CDR3 amino acids: CASSSAGPSSYEQYF. CDR3 nucleotide sequence: TGCGCCAGCAGCTCAGCGGGACCTAGCTCCTACGAGCAGTACTTC.

This clone occurred once. The chain recombines TRBV21-1 with TRBJ1-1. TRBV21-1 constitutes a pseudogene. This CDR3 spans 18 amino acids. CDR3 coding DNA: TGTGCCAGCAGCAAAGCCGTACGTCCACGACGAGGGAACACTGAAGCTTTCTTT. This translates into CASSKAVRPRRGNTEAFF.